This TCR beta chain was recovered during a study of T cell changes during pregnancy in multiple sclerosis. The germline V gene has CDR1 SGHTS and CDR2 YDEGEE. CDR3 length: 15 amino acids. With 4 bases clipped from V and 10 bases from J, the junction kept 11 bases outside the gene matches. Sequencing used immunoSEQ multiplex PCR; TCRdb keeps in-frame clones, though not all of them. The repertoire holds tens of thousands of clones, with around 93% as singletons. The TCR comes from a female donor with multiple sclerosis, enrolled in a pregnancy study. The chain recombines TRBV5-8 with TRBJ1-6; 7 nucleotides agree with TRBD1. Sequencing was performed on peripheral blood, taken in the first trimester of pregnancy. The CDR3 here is CASSQRQGGRSPLHF. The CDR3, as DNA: TGTGCCAGCAGCCAACGACAGGGCGGAAGATCACCCCTCCACTTT.